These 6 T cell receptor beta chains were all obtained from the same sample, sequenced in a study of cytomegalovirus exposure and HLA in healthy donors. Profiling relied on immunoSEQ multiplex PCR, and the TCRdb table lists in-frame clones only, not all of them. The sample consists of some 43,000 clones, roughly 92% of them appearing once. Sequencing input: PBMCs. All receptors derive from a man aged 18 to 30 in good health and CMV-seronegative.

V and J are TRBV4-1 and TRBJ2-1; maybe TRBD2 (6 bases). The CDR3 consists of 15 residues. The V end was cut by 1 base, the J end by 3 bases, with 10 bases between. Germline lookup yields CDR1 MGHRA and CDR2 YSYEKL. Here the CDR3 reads CASSQGPGLYNEQFF. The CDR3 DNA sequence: TGCGCCAGCAGCCAAGGGCCGGGACTCTACAATGAGCAGTTCTTC.

The CDR3 loop reads CASSLGHLTGELFF. The CDR3 DNA reads as TGTGCCAGCAGCTTGGGACATCTCACCGGGGAGCTGTTTTTT. The chain couples TRBV5-6 to TRBJ2-2; D gene unclear. The CDR3 runs to 14 residues. Per germline, CDR1 SGHDT and CDR2 YYEEEE. V was pared by 0 bases and J by 4 bases, with 7 bases between.

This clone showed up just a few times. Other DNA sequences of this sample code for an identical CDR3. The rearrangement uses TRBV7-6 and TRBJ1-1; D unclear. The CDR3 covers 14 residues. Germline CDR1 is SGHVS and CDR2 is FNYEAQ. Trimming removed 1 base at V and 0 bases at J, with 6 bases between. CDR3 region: CASSLGGVNTEAFF. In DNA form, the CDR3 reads TGTGCCAGCAGCTTAGGCGGGGTGAACACTGAAGCTTTCTTT.

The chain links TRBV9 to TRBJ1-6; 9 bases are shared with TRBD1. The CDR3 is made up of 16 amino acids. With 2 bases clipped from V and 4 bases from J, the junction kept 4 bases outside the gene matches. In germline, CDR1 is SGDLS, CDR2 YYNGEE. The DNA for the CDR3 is TGTGCCAGCAGCGTCCGGGACAGGGCTTATAATTCACCCCTCCACTTT. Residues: CASSVRDRAYNSPLHF.

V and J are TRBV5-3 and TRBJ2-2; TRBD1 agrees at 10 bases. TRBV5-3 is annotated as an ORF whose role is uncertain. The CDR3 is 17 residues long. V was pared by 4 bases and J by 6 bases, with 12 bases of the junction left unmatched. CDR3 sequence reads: CARSGARQGARPGELFF. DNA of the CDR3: TGTGCCAGAAGCGGCGCCCGACAGGGGGCGCGTCCCGGGGAGCTGTTTTTT.

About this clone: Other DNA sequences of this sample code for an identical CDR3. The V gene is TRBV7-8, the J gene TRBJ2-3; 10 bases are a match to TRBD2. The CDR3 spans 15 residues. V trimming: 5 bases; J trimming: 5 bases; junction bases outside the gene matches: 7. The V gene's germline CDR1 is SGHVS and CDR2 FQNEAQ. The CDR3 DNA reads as TGTGCCAGCAGCCCACAGCGGGGGGGCAGAGATACGCAGTATTTT. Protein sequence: CASSPQRGGRDTQYF.